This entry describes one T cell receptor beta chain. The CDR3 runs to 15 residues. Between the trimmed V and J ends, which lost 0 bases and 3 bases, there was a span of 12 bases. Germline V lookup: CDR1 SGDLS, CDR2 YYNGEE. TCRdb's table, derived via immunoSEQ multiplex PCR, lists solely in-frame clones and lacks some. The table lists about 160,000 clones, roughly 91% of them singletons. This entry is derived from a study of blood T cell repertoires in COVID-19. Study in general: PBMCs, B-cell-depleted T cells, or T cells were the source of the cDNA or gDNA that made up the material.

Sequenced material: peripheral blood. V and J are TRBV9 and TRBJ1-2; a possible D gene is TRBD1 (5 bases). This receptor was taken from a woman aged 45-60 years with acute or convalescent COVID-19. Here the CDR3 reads CASSVGQGLDYGYTF. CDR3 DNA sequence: TGTGCCAGCAGCGTAGGTCAGGGTCTCGACTATGGCTACACCTTC.